The 3 T cell receptor beta chains below come from one sample, sequenced in a study of regulatory T cells in long-lasting Graves disease. Described time point: newly diagnosed GD, antithyroid drugs for less than 3 months. RNA from PBMCs was the source of the TCR library. Combining iRepertoire HTBI primers with Arm-PCR of CDR3 regions, the authors built TCR beta libraries. MiXCR, run by TCRdb on the multiplex PCR reads, gives a single entry per CDR3 protein. Among about 470,000 distinct CDR3 sequences listed, under 15% were seen once. Separately, the same data were catalogued under a study of T cells in Graves' hyperthyroidism and ophthalmopathy.

The sample consisted of peripheral blood mononuclear cells (PBMCs), taken at new diagnosis, from a patient treated with antithyroid drugs. The source of these receptors is a woman younger than 45 with Graves disease.

J is TRBJ2-4 and V is TRBV6-1, with D unresolved. The CDR3 runs 9 residues. CDR1 is MNHNS and CDR2 is SASEGT in the germline V gene. The V end was cut by 6 bases, the J end by 12 bases, with 6 bases between. The CDR3 reads CASRWGQYF. CDR3 DNA sequence: TGTGCCAGCAGGTGGGGTCAGTACTTC.

This clonotype was seen repeatedly, ten times or more. This rearrangement joins TRBV27 to TRBJ2-2, with D perhaps given as TRBD1 or TRBD2 (5 bases each). CDR3 size: 16 residues. V dropped 8 bases and J dropped 0 bases, with 16 bases sitting between them. Per germline, CDR1 MNHEY and CDR2 SMNVEV (reference sequence). The CDR3 sequence: CASQRDGITNTGELFF. For the CDR3, the DNA is TGTGCCAGCCAACGGGACGGGATTACGAACACCGGGGAGCTGTTTTTT.

In this sample, this clonotype turned up many times. The J gene is TRBJ1-2, the V gene TRBV6-1; D is perhaps TRBD1 (5 bases). Per the germline V gene, CDR1 is MNHNS and CDR2 is SASEGT. The CDR3 has 13 amino acids. Trimming cost V 2 bases and J 8 bases, with 12 bases left between them. This CDR3 reads CASSEYRDSGYTF. In DNA, the CDR3 is TGTGCCAGCAGTGAATACCGGGACTCAGGCTACACCTTC.